This TCR beta chain originates from a study of PD-1 blockade in classical Hodgkin lymphoma. Study outcomes and limitations: The study reported lower baseline TCR diversity in newly diagnosed patients than in healthy donors.

The patients all showed relapse after autologous stem cell transplantation, while their brentuximab vedotin exposure varied. Method: immunoSEQ multiplex PCR; TCRdb's copy keeps in-frame clones and lacks some. The sample yields around 13,000 clones, about 82% seen once. Notes on this clone: Antigen unknown.

The origin of this receptor is a human donor with classical Hodgkin lymphoma. The sample here was peripheral blood mononuclear cells (PBMCs), taken at baseline.

The CDR3 sequence: CASSPGLAFQETQYF. The CDR3 DNA reads TGTGCCAGCAGCCCGGGACTAGCTTTTCAAGAGACCCAGTACTTC. The chain is built from TRBV5-5 and TRBJ2-5, with 9 bases aligning to TRBD2. The CDR3 consists of 15 residues. Per the germline V gene, CDR1 is SGHKS and CDR2 is YYEKEE (reference sequence). V lost 4 bases and J lost 2; bases outside the gene matches: 6.